This TCR beta chain was retrieved from a study of T-cell memory formation after mild COVID-19. About the research overall: Most TCR clusters belonged to a single donor.

The study's findings and limits: Within pre-infection memory, some responding clones were found, suggesting cross-reactive memory joined.

TCRdb processed the 5' RACE reads anew with MiXCR; each CDR3 protein has one entry. The sample holds a few hundred thousand distinct CDR3 sequences; roughly a sixth are singletons and the top ten take 20% to 25%. This clonotype was counted a few times. The antigen is undetermined. The CDR3 is made up of 14 amino acids. The V end lost 4 bases, the J end lost 1 base, and 10 bases lay between the germline ends. Germline V gives CDR1 LGHNA, CDR2 YNFKEQ. This receptor was identified in a man between 18 and 29 years old who had mild COVID-19 (a few samples of this study predate the infection). Cell type and time point are not known. The source material was PBMCs or a T cell subset sorted from them (not recorded which). This chain joins TRBV4-2 and TRBJ1-1; D remains unclear. The CDR3 reads CASSRGRTNTEAFF. Here the CDR3 DNA reads TGTGCCAGCAGCCGAGGCAGGACGAACACTGAAGCTTTCTTT.